This note documents a single T cell receptor beta chain sequence. The record originates from a study of T-cell reconstitution after alpha-beta-depleted transplantation in children. The authors prepared the TCRbeta library with unique molecular identifiers. TCRdb called the PCR reads again in MiXCR, with one record for every CDR3 protein. This table has over 400,000 distinct CDR3 sequences, around an eighth appearing once. Looked up from germline, CDR1 is MNHNS and CDR2 is SASEGT. V lost 1 base and J 3 bases, leaving 12 bases between the germline ends. The CDR3 length is 15 residues. This specimen consisted of PBMCs from the stem cell graft donor, obtained from the stem cell graft. The TCR was taken from a human donor who donated a stem cell graft to a child with combined immunodeficiency. The chain couples TRBV6-1 to TRBJ1-1; D is undetermined. CDR3 nucleotide sequence: TGTGCCAGCAGTGAAGTACGGGGTTGGCACACTGAAGCTTTCTTT. It specifies CASSEVRGWHTEAFF.